The clone carrying this TCR beta chain was observed a handful of times. Its specificity is unknown. The source of the sample is a study of T cell repertoires in cytomegalovirus infection. Study at large: Both a matching HLA type and CMV infection were indicated by public TCR beta signatures. Overall study results and limits: HLA-C-restricted CMV clonotypes gave the most frequent clonotype in two of eight donors.

This CDR3 has 13 residues. The V and J ends lost 5 bases and 6 bases, in that order; junction bases with no gene match: 4. Germline CDR1 and CDR2: SGHTA and FQGTGA. TCRdb re-derived calls from the reads in MiXCR, one entry per CDR3 protein. The sample shows some 130,000 distinct CDR3 sequences, roughly a third of them seen only once. This rearrangement joins TRBV7-3 to TRBJ1-5, with 7 bases identical to TRBD1. Sequencing was performed on CD8+ T cells from cultured PBMCs, taken from culture after CMV antigen stimulation. The TCR was taken from a human donor in good health (CMV status not recorded). Some clones in this sample may be carry-over from other donors' samples. The CDR3 here is CASSPGGGQPQHF. The CDR3 DNA is TGTGCCAGCAGCCCAGGGGGAGGTCAGCCCCAGCATTTT.